Below are 28 T cell receptor beta chains sequenced from a single sample in a study of T cells in Graves' hyperthyroidism and ophthalmopathy. Template material for amplifying TCR beta CDR3 regions consisted of RNA transcripts. First-round RT-PCR targeting the TCR CDR3 was performed with the HTBI primer set. TCRdb reanalysed the multiplex PCR reads using MiXCR and keeps one entry per CDR3 protein. The sample lists hundreds of thousands of distinct CDR3 sequences; about 38% were seen once. The sequencing sample was made of blood. The receptors come from a man between 18 and 29 years old with Graves' hyperthyroidism.

This clonotype was detected many times. This chain uses TRBV10-3 with TRBJ1-5, with D hard to call. Germline lookup yields CDR1 ENHRY and CDR2 SYGVKD. This CDR3 has 13 residues. The V and J ends lost 0 bases and 3 bases respectively, with 3 bases between them. The CDR3: CAISESYNQPQHF. The CDR3 region has the DNA TGTGCCATCAGTGAGTCGTACAATCAGCCCCAGCATTTT.

The J gene is TRBJ1-6, the V gene TRBV11-2; a possible D gene is TRBD1 (6 bases). The CDR3 is made up of 14 amino acids. Per germline, CDR1 SGHAT and CDR2 FQNNGV. V lost 4 bases to trimming and J lost 11 bases, with 15 bases between them. CDR3 protein: CASSSGQPNPPLHF. CDR3 DNA: TGTGCCAGCAGCTCCGGACAGCCGAATCCACCCCTCCACTTT.

This clonotype was counted only a few times. V and J are TRBV5-1 and TRBJ1-2; D is unresolved. The CDR3 runs 14 residues. Germline V gives CDR1 SGHRS, CDR2 YFSETQ. Trimming cost V 0 bases and J 6 bases, with 12 bases left between them. The CDR3 sequence: CASSLGQDVDGYTF. The CDR3 region has the DNA TGCGCCAGCAGCTTGGGGCAGGACGTAGATGGCTACACCTTC. Complete variable domain (other parts from reference TRBV5-1 and TRBJ1-2): KAGVTQTPRYLIKTRGQQVTLSCSPISGHRSVSWYQQTPGQGLQFLFEYFSETQRNKGNFPGRFSGRQFSNSRSEMNVSTLELGDSALYLCASSLGQDVDGYTFGSGTRLTVV.

Notes on this clonotype: A much larger clonotype is one base distant, so this may be a read error. The genes are TRBV9 and TRBJ2-2; either TRBD1 or TRBD2 may supply D (6 bases each). The CDR3 has 15 amino acids. CDR1 and CDR2 from the germline V gene are SGDLS and YYNGEE. CDR3 DNA sequence: TGTGCCAGCAACAAGGGGGATATCGCGACCGGGGGGCTGTTTTTT. This codes for CASNKGDIATGGLFF.

This clonotype showed up just a few times. For the CDR3, the DNA is TGTGCTAGTGGTCCGGACAATCAGCCCCAGCATTTT. This sequence encodes CASGPDNQPQHF. The rearrangement joins TRBV12-5 to TRBJ1-5, with D uncertain. The germline gives CDR1 LGHNT, CDR2 FRNRAP. This CDR3 is 12 amino acids long. The V end was cut by 5 bases, the J end by 3 bases, with 5 bases between.

The J gene is TRBJ1-1, the V gene TRBV20-1; D may be TRBD1 (5 bases). The CDR3 runs to 9 residues. Germline V gene data show CDR1 as DFQATT and CDR2 as SNEGSKA (reference sequence). V was shortened by 3 bases and J by 13 bases, with 9 bases between the two germline ends. The CDR3, as DNA: TGCAGTGCTAGTAGGGGAGGTTTCTTT. Amino acid sequence: CSASRGGFF.

This clonotype came up many times. The chain uses TRBV5-1 and TRBJ2-7, with a possible D match to TRBD1 (5 bases). CDR1 and CDR2 from the germline V gene are SGHRS and YFSETQ. The CDR3 covers 13 residues. The V end was cut by 0 bases, the J end by 5 bases, with 9 bases between. The CDR3 DNA follows: TGCGCCAGCAGCTTGGACAGGACCCACGAGCAGTACTTC. The encoded protein is CASSLDRTHEQYF.

In this sample, this clonotype turned up a few times. This rearrangement joins TRBV6-1 to TRBJ2-7; D unclear. This CDR3 has 14 amino acids. Looked up from germline, CDR1 is MNHNS and CDR2 is SASEGT. Trimming shortened V by 3 bases and J by 6 bases, and 15 bases separated the two germline ends. This CDR3 is CASSEGPNTVEQYF. The DNA of the CDR3 is TGTGCCAGCAGTGAGGGCCCTAATACAGTCGAGCAGTACTTC.

The chain combines TRBV10-3 with TRBJ1-6, with TRBD1 matching over 10 bases. The germline V gene encodes CDR1 ENHRY and CDR2 SYGVKD. The CDR3 is made up of 15 amino acids. J gave up 7 bases and V 3 bases, and 3 bases lay outside the gene matches. CDR3 sequence reads: CAISDGQGVNSPLHF. CDR3 nucleotide sequence: TGTGCCATCAGTGATGGACAGGGGGTGAATTCACCCCTCCACTTT.

This clonotype was recorded many times. The V gene is TRBV7-2, the J gene TRBJ2-7, with TRBD2 matching 12 bases. The trim removed 5 bases at V and 5 bases at J, leaving 4 bases unmatched. Germline V lookup: CDR1 SGHTA, CDR2 FQGNSA. This CDR3 has 14 amino acids. The CDR3 DNA reads TGTGCCAGCAGCCAGCTAGCGGGAGGGAACGAGCAGTACTTC. Residues: CASSQLAGGNEQYF. The full variable domain, in which reference TRBV7-2 and TRBJ2-7 provide the parts outside the CDR3, is GAGVSQSPSNKVTEKGKDVELRCDPISGHTALYWYRQSLGQGLEFLIYFQGNSAPDKSGLPSDRFSAERTGGSVSTLTIQRTQQEDSAVYLCASSQLAGGNEQYFGPGTRLTVT.

Notes on this clonotype: Just one base apart from a much larger clone, this may be a read error. The V and J genes are TRBV7-2 and TRBJ2-5; TRBD2 might be the D (6 bases). The germline gives CDR1 SGHTA, CDR2 FQGNSA. This CDR3 is 16 amino acids long. The CDR3 loop is CASSLAPSEPQEIQYF. The CDR3 DNA follows: TGTGCCAGCAGCTTAGCGCCTAGCGAACCCCAAGAGATCCAGTACTTC.

V is TRBV29-1 and J is TRBJ2-7, with D possibly called TRBD1 or TRBD2 (5 bases each). The germline V gene encodes CDR1 SQVTM and CDR2 ANQGSEA. This CDR3 has 13 amino acids. Trimming left V 5 bases short and J 3 bases short, with 14 bases between. CDR3 protein: CSVKEAGLYEQYF. CDR3 bases: TGCAGCGTTAAGGAGGCAGGGCTCTACGAGCAGTACTTC.

This clonotype is a singleton in its sample. The chain employs TRBV7-2 and TRBJ2-7, with 10 bases that match TRBD2. Germline CDR1 is SGHTA and CDR2 is FQGNSA. The CDR3 has 14 amino acids. V trimming: 7 bases; J trimming: 2 bases; junction bases outside the gene matches: 5. CDR3 DNA sequence: TGTGCCAGCAAAGCGAGCGGGAGGGCCTACGAGCAGTACTTC. Its protein is CASKASGRAYEQYF.

The table lists this clonotype with a few counts. The V and J genes are TRBV20-1 and TRBJ1-3; no definite D call. The CDR3 is 12 residues long. Germline-derived CDR1 and CDR2 are DFQATT and SNEGSKA (reference sequence). The ends were cut back, 6 bases at V and 0 bases at J, with 6 bases in the middle. The CDR3 spells CSARISGNTIYF. In DNA form, the CDR3 reads TGCAGTGCCAGGATCTCTGGAAACACCATATATTTT.

Ten or more counts support this clonotype. V is TRBV29-1 and J is TRBJ2-7; D is possibly TRBD1 or TRBD2 (5 bases each). This CDR3 spans 14 amino acids. Germline assignment: CDR1 SQVTM and CDR2 ANQGSEA. The ends were cut back, 6 bases at V and 6 bases at J, with 21 bases in the middle. The CDR3 spells CSVLTGTTNTEQYF. CDR3 coding DNA: TGCAGCGTCTTAACCGGGACCACCAATACCGAGCAGTACTTC.

This clonotype was seen repeatedly, ten times or more. The rearrangement links TRBV11-2 to TRBJ2-5; D not resolved. Germline V gives CDR1 SGHAT, CDR2 FQNNGV. This CDR3 contains 14 residues. Between the trimmed V and J ends, which lost 5 bases and 2 bases, there was a span of 12 bases. CDR3 protein: CASSPPTAQETQYF. The CDR3 region has the DNA TGTGCCAGCAGCCCACCGACGGCACAAGAGACCCAGTACTTC. The full variable domain, in which reference TRBV11-2 and TRBJ2-5 provide the parts outside the CDR3, is EAGVAQSPRYKIIEKRQSVAFWCNPISGHATLYWYQQILGQGPKLLIQFQNNGVVDDSQLPKDRFSAERLKGVDSTLKIQPAKLEDSAVYLCASSPPTAQETQYFGPGTRLLVL.

CDR3 nucleotides: TGTGCCAGCAGCTTAACACAGGGTATGGAGACCCAGTACTTC. This encodes CASSLTQGMETQYF. J is TRBJ2-5 and V is TRBV7-8; possible D gene TRBD1, 6 bases. The CDR3 covers 14 residues. Germline values: CDR1 SGHVS, CDR2 FQNEAQ. Trimming removed 2 bases at V and 5 bases at J, with 12 bases between. Drawing the rest from reference TRBV7-8 and TRBJ2-5, the complete variable domain is GAGVSQSPRYKVAKRGQDVALRCDPISGHVSLFWYQQALGQGPEFLTYFQNEAQLDKSGLPSDRFFAERPEGSVSTLKIQRTQQEDSAVYLCASSLTQGMETQYFGPGTRLLVL.

In its sample, this clonotype was seen many times. V usage is TRBV2 and J usage is TRBJ2-2, with D uncertain. Germline loops: CDR1 SNHLY, CDR2 FYNNEI. V gave up 10 bases and J gave up 4 bases, with 10 bases separating them. The CDR3 is 12 residues long. The CDR3 loop is CAILYVTGELFF. The DNA of the CDR3 is TGTGCCATCCTCTATGTCACCGGGGAGCTGTTTTTT. The entire variable domain, with the rest obtained from reference TRBV2 and TRBJ2-2, is as follows: EPEVTQTPSHQVTQMGQEVILRCVPISNHLYFYWYRQILGQKVEFLVSFYNNEISEKSEIFDDQFSVERPDGSNFTLKIRSTKLEDSAMYFCAILYVTGELFFGEGSRLTVL.

The chain carries TRBV19 and TRBJ2-5; 8 nucleotides agree with TRBD2. Trimming at V came to 3 bases and at J to 7 bases, leaving 4 bases not matched to a gene. CDR1 and CDR2 (germline): LNHDA, SQIVND (reference sequence). This CDR3 is 13 amino acids long. This CDR3 is CASSMGLVGTQYF. The DNA of the CDR3 is TGTGCCAGTAGTATGGGACTAGTCGGGACCCAGTACTTC. The variable domain in full, completed from reference TRBV19 and TRBJ2-5, reads DGGITQSPKYLFRKEGQNVTLSCEQNLNHDAMYWYRQDPGQGLRLIYYSQIVNDFQKGDIAEGYSVSREKKESFPLTVTSAQKNPTAFYLCASSMGLVGTQYFGPGTRLLVL.

At least ten counts were recorded for this clonotype. The J gene is TRBJ2-7, the V gene TRBV2; 8 bases align to TRBD1. CDR1 is SNHLY and CDR2 is FYNNEI in the germline V gene. CDR3 length: 12 amino acids. Trimming removed 8 bases from V and 3 bases from J; junction bases left unmatched: 3. The CDR3 loop reads CASGGQDYEQYF. DNA for the CDR3: TGTGCCAGCGGGGGACAGGACTACGAGCAGTACTTC.

This clonotype was counted many times. This sequence joins TRBV25-1 and TRBJ1-1; D ambiguous. V lost 1 base to trimming and J lost 5 bases, with 14 bases between them. This CDR3 is 15 amino acids long. CDR1 is MGHDK and CDR2 is SYGVNS in the germline V gene. In DNA form, the CDR3 reads TGTGCCAGCAGTGAATTTCTGGGGTCGAGTACTGAAGCTTTCTTT. Translation: CASSEFLGSSTEAFF.

The table lists this clonotype with a few counts. This chain uses TRBV12-3 or TRBV12-4 with TRBJ2-7, with D tentatively TRBD2 (5 bases). Trimming took off 4 bases at V and 3 bases at J, with 7 bases between the two ends. The CDR3 runs 12 residues. CDR3 sequence: CASSYGDYEQYF. The CDR3, as DNA: TGTGCCAGCAGTTACGGGGACTACGAGCAGTACTTC.

A few counts support this clonotype. V gene TRBV12-3 or TRBV12-4 combines with J gene TRBJ1-6; D might be TRBD1 (5 bases). This CDR3 has 15 residues. The V end lost 5 bases, the J end lost 9 bases, and 17 bases lay between the germline ends. This chain's CDR3 is CASSAEGLKGSPLHF. In DNA, the CDR3 is TGTGCCAGCAGTGCGGAGGGACTAAAAGGTTCACCCCTCCACTTT.

The sample holds many counts of this clonotype. The chain has TRBV20-1 and TRBJ1-6, with D possibly being TRBD1 (5 bases). Trimming removed 6 bases at V and 10 bases at J, with 16 bases between. The CDR3 runs to 13 residues. Germline CDR1 reads DFQATT; CDR2 reads SNEGSKA (reference sequence). Here the CDR3 reads CSAIQDRESPLHF. CDR3 coding DNA: TGCAGTGCCATACAGGATAGGGAATCACCCCTCCACTTT.

The rearrangement joins TRBV11-2 to TRBJ2-7; unclear D gene. V lost 6 bases, J lost 0 bases, and 27 bases lay in between. This CDR3 region has 19 residues. Germline V gives CDR1 SGHAT, CDR2 FQNNGV. Written as DNA, the CDR3 is TGTGCCAGCAGAGCACTTAAAGCCTTAGAGCGAGACCACTCCTACGAGCAGTACTTC. This codes for CASRALKALERDHSYEQYF.

This chain joins TRBV11-2 and TRBJ2-7; TRBD2 might be the D (5 bases). The germline CDR1 and CDR2 sequences are SGHAT and FQNNGV. The ends were cut back, 6 bases at V and 2 bases at J, with 17 bases in the middle. This CDR3 spans 15 amino acids. Here the CDR3 reads CASRSTRGIPYEQYF. As DNA, the CDR3 is TGTGCCAGCAGGTCCACCCGGGGAATCCCCTACGAGCAGTACTTC.

The rearrangement links TRBV15 to TRBJ2-7; D gene uncertain. The CDR3 is made up of 12 amino acids. Germline V gene data show CDR1 as LNHNV and CDR2 as YYDKDF (reference sequence). With 3 bases removed from V and 6 bases from J, the gap between germline ends came to 9 bases. CDR3 sequence: CATSRIQGEQYF. CDR3 DNA: TGTGCCACCAGCAGGATCCAAGGCGAGCAGTACTTC. Looking up the rest from reference TRBV15 and TRBJ2-7 gives the full variable domain: DAMVIQNPRYQVTQFGKPVTLSCSQTLNHNVMYWYQQKSSQAPKLLFHYYDKDFNNEADTPDNFQSRRPNTSFCFLDIRSPGLGDTAMYLCATSRIQGEQYFGPGTRLTVT.

The rearrangement uses TRBV10-2 and TRBJ1-4, with D perhaps TRBD1 (6 bases). Trimming removed 8 bases at V and 7 bases at J, with 17 bases between. From germline, CDR1 is WSHSY and CDR2 SAAADI. CDR3 length: 14 residues. CDR3 DNA sequence: TGCGCCAGCGAAAGGGGGGCAGGGAGTGAAAAACTGTTTTTT. This codes for CASERGAGSEKLFF.